This TCR beta chain was sequenced during a study of blood T cell repertoires in COVID-19. Only in-frame clones appear in the TCRdb table, and some are missing; sequencing was by immunoSEQ multiplex PCR. This table holds about 26,000 clones, roughly 89% found once. V was clipped by 3 bases and J by 6 bases, with 12 bases between them. CDR1 is SGDLS and CDR2 is YYNGEE in the germline V gene. The CDR3 consists of 13 residues. Material: peripheral blood. The receptor comes from a human donor in a cohort sampled during active COVID-19. This sequence joins TRBV9 and TRBJ1-2; D may be TRBD1 (6 bases). CDR3 coding DNA: TGTGCCAGCAGCGCCGGGACATCACATGGCTACACCTTC. Protein: CASSAGTSHGYTF.